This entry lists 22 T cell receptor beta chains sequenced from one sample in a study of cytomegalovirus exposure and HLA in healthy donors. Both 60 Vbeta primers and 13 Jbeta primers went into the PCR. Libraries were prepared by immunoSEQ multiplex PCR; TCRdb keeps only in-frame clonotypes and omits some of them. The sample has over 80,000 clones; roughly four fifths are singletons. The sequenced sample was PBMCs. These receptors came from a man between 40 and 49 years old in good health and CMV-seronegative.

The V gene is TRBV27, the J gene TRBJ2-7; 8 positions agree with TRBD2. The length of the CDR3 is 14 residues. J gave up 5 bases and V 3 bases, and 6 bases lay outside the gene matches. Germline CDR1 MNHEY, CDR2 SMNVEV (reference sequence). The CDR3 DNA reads TGTGCCAGCAGTTTTGGGACTAGGGCCGACGAGCAGTACTTC. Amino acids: CASSFGTRADEQYF.

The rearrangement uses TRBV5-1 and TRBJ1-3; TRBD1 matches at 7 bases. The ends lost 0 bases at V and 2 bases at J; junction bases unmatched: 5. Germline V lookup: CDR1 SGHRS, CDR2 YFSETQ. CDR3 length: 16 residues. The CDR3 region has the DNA TGCGCCAGCAGCTTGGCCGTGACAGGGCCTGGAAACACCATATATTTT. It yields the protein CASSLAVTGPGNTIYF.

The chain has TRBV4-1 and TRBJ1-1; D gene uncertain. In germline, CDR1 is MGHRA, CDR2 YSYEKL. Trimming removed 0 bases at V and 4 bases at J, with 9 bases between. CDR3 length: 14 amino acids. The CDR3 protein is CASSQDLGRTEAFF. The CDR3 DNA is TGCGCCAGCAGCCAAGATCTGGGCCGCACTGAAGCTTTCTTT.

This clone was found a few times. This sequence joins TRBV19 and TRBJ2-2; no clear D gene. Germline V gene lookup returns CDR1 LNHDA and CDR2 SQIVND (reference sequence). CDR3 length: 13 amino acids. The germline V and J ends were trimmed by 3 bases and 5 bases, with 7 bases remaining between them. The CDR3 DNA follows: TGTGCCAGTAGTATCGGTCCTACCGGGGAGCTGTTTTTT. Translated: CASSIGPTGELFF.

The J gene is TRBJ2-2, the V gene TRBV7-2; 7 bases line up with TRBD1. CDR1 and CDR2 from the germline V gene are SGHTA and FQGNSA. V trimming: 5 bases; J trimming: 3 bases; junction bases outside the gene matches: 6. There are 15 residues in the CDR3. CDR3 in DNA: TGTGCCAGCAGCGACCAGGGGGACGACACCGGGGAGCTGTTTTTT. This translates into CASSDQGDDTGELFF.

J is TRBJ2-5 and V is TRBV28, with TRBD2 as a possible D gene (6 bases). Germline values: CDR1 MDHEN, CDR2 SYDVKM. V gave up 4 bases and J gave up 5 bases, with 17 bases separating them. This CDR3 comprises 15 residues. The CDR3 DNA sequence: TGTGCCAGCAGTTCCCCCCCGGGACTCTCGGAGACCCAGTACTTC. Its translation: CASSSPPGLSETQYF. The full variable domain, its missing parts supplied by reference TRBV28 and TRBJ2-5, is DVKVTQSSRYLVKRTGEKVFLECVQDMDHENMFWYRQDPGLGLRLIYFSYDVKMKEKGDIPEGYSVSREKKERFSLILESASTNQTSMYLCASSSPPGLSETQYFGPGTRLLVL.

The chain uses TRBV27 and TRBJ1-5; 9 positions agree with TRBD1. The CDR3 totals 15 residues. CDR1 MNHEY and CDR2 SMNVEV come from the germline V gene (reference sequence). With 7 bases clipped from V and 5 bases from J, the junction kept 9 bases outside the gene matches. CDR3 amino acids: CASKPHTGGDQPQHF. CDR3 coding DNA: TGTGCCAGCAAACCTCATACAGGGGGCGATCAGCCCCAGCATTTT.

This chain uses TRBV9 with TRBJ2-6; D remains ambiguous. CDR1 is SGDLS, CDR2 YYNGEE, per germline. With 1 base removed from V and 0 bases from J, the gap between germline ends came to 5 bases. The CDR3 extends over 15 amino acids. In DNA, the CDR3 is TGTGCCAGCAGCGTAAGCCACTCTGGGGCCAACGTCCTGACTTTC. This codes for CASSVSHSGANVLTF.

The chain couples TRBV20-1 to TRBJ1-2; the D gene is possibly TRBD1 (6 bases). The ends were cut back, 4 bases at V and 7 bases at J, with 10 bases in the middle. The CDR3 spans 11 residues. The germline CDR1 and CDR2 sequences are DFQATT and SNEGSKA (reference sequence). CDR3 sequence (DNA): TGCAGTGCTATAGGGGGTTTTGGCTACACCTTC. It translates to CSAIGGFGYTF.

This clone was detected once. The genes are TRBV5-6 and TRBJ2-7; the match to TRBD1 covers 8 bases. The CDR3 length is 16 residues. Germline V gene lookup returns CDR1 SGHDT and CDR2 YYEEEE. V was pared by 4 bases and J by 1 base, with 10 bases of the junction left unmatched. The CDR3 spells CASSPPDRADSYEQYF. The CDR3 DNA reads TGTGCCAGCAGCCCGCCGGACAGGGCGGATTCCTACGAGCAGTACTTC.

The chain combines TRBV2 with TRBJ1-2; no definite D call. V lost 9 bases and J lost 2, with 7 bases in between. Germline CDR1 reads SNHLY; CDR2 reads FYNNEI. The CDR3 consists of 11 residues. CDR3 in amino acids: CARAINYGYTF. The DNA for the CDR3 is TGTGCCAGAGCCATAAACTATGGCTACACCTTC.

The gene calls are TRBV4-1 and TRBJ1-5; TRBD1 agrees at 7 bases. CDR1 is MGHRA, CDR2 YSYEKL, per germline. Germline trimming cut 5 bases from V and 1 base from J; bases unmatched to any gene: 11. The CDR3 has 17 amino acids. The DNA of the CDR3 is TGCGCCAGCAGCTACCGGGACAGCCTAGGAAGCAATCAGCCCCAGCATTTT. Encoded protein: CASSYRDSLGSNQPQHF.

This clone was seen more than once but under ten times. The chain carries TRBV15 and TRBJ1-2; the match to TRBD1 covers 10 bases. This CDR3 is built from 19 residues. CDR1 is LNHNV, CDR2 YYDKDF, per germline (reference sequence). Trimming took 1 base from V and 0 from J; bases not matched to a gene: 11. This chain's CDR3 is CATSRATGTGDVPNYGYTF. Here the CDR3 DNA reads TGTGCCACCAGCAGAGCTACCGGGACAGGGGATGTCCCTAACTATGGCTACACCTTC. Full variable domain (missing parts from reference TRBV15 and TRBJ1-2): DAMVIQNPRYQVTQFGKPVTLSCSQTLNHNVMYWYQQKSSQAPKLLFHYYDKDFNNEADTPDNFQSRRPNTSFCFLDIRSPGLGDTAMYLCATSRATGTGDVPNYGYTFGSGTRLTVV.

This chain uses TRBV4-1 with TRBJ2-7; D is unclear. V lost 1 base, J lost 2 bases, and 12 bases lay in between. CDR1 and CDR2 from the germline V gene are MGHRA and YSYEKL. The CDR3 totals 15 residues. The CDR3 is CASSQGPSETYEQYF. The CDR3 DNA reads TGCGCCAGCAGCCAAGGTCCCAGCGAGACCTACGAGCAGTACTTC.

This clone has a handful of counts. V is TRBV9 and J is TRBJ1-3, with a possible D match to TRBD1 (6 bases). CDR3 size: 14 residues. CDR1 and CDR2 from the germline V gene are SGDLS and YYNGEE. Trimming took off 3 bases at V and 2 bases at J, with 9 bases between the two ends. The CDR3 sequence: CASSAQGPGNTIYF. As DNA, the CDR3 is TGTGCCAGCAGCGCACAGGGTCCTGGAAACACCATATATTTT.

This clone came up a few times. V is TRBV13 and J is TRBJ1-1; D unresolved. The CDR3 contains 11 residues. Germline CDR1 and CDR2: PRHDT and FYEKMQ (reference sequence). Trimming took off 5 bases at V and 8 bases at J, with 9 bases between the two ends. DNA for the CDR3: TGTGCCAGCAGCCTCAGACAAGAAGCTTTCTTT. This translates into CASSLRQEAFF.

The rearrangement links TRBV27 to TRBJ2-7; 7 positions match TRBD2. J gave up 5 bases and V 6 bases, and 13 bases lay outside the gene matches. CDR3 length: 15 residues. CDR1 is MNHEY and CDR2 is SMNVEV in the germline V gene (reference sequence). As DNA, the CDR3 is TGTGCCAGCAGGCTTCTAGCGGCCTCGATGAACGAGCAGTACTTC. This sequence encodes CASRLLAASMNEQYF.

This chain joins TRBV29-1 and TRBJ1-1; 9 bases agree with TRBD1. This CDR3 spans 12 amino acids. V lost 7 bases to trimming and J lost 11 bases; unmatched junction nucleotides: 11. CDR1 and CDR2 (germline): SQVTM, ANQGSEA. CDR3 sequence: CSARGQGPGAFF. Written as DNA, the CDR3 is TGCAGCGCCAGAGGACAGGGGCCCGGGGCTTTCTTT.

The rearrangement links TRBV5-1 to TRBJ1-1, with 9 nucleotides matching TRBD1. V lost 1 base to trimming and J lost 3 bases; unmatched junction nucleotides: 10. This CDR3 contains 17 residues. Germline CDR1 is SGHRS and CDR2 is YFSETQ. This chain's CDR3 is CASSLSGTGILDTEAFF. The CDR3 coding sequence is TGCGCCAGCAGCTTGAGCGGGACAGGGATCCTCGACACTGAAGCTTTCTTT.

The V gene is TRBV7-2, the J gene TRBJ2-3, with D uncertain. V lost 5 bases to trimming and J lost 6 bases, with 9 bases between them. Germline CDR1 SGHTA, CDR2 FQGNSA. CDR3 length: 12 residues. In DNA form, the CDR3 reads TGTGCCAGCAGCCGCTTGCGGGATACGCAGTATTTT. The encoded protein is CASSRLRDTQYF.

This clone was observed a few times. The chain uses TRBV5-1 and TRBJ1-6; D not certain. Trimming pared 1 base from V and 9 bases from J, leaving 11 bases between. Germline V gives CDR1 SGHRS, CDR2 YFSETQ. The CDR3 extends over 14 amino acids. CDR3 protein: CASSLLGDGSPLHF. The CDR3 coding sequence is TGCGCCAGCAGCTTGTTAGGAGATGGTTCACCCCTCCACTTT.

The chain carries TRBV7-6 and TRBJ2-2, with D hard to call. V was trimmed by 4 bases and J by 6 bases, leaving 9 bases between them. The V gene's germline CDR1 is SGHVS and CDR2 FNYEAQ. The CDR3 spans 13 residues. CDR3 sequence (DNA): TGTGCCAGCAGCTCCTTTCAGTCCGGGGAGCTGTTTTTT. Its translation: CASSSFQSGELFF. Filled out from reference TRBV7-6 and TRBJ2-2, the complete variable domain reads GAGVSQSPRYKVTKRGQDVALRCDPISGHVSLYWYRQALGQGPEFLTYFNYEAQQDKSGLPNDRFSAERPEGSISTLTIQRTEQRDSAMYRCASSSFQSGELFFGEGSRLTVL.